A selection of T cell receptor beta chains follows, all from one sample in a study of T-cell reconstitution after alpha-beta-depleted transplantation in children. One entry per CDR3 protein results from TCRdb running MiXCR on the PCR reads. The sample lists hundreds of thousands of distinct CDR3 sequences; over 10% were seen once. The sample in question was PBMCs, obtained before TCRalphabeta/CD19-depleted stem cell transplant. These receptors came from a girl aged 2-9 years with congenital amegakaryocytic thrombocytopenia, due to receive a stem cell transplant. CDR3s include the opening cysteine and the closing phenylalanine or tryptophan. The D gene is left open where the match is weak. Clone size is shown for a subset of rows, as once, few, many or a class of expanded clone.

V gene: TRBV10-3
J gene: TRBJ1-5
D gene: -
clone size: few
CDR3 protein: CAISESTGKPQHF
CDR3 DNA: TGTGCCATCAGTGAGTCGACGGGTAAGCCCCAGCATTTT

V gene: TRBV20-1
J gene: TRBJ1-5
D gene: TRBD1
clone size: many
CDR3 protein: CSARVKGQGFWPQHF
CDR3 DNA: TGCAGTGCTAGAGTGAAGGGACAGGGCTTCTGGCCCCAGCATTTT

V gene: TRBV12-3/TRBV12-4
J gene: TRBJ1-5
D gene: -
clone size: many
CDR3 protein: CASSRSYQPQHF
CDR3 DNA: TGTGCCAGCAGTCGCAGTTATCAGCCCCAGCATTTT

V gene: TRBV29-1
J gene: TRBJ2-1
D gene: -
clone size: few
CDR3 protein: CSVAAEAMNNEQFF
CDR3 DNA: TGCAGCGTCGCCGCAGAGGCTATGAACAATGAGCAGTTCTTC

V gene: TRBV12-3/TRBV12-4
J gene: TRBJ2-2
D gene: -
clone size: many
CDR3 protein: CASSLFLAGELFF
CDR3 DNA: TGTGCCAGCAGTTTATTTTTAGCGGGGGAGCTGTTTTTT

V gene: TRBV5-1
J gene: TRBJ2-3
D gene: -
clone size: many
CDR3 protein: CASSLMPGTTARDTQYF
CDR3 DNA: TGCGCCAGCAGCCTCATGCCGGGGACAACGGCAAGAGATACGCAGTATTTT

V gene: TRBV29-1
J gene: TRBJ2-1
D gene: TRBD1
clone size: many
CDR3 protein: CSVDRQGRYNEQFF
CDR3 DNA: TGCAGCGTGGACAGACAGGGCAGATACAATGAGCAGTTCTTC

V gene: TRBV20-1
J gene: TRBJ1-4
D gene: TRBD1
clone size: -
CDR3 protein: CSVERGPGEKLFF
CDR3 DNA: TGCAGTGTTGAGAGGGGGCCGGGAGAAAAACTGTTTTTT

V gene: TRBV20-1
J gene: TRBJ2-3
D gene: -
clone size: many
CDR3 protein: CSARSRVHTDTQYF
CDR3 DNA: TGCAGTGCTAGAAGCAGGGTCCACACAGATACGCAGTATTTT

V gene: TRBV5-1
J gene: TRBJ2-7
D gene: TRBD1
clone size: few
CDR3 protein: CASSGTASSYEQYF
CDR3 DNA: TGCGCCAGCAGTGGGACAGCGAGCTCCTACGAGCAGTACTTC

V gene: TRBV27
J gene: TRBJ1-1
D gene: -
clone size: -
CDR3 protein: CASSPVVEGTEAFF
CDR3 DNA: TGTGCCAGCAGCCCCGTTGTGGAGGGTACTGAAGCTTTCTTT

V gene: TRBV5-1
J gene: TRBJ1-1
D gene: -
clone size: many
CDR3 protein: CASSFLDTEAFF
CDR3 DNA: TGCGCCAGCAGCTTCCTAGACACTGAAGCTTTCTTT

V gene: TRBV10-3
J gene: TRBJ2-7
D gene: -
clone size: many
CDR3 protein: CAISRPPDEQYF
CDR3 DNA: TGTGCCATCTCGAGGCCCCCGGACGAGCAGTACTTC

V gene: TRBV27
J gene: TRBJ2-6
D gene: -
clone size: few
CDR3 protein: CASRPLGRSGANVLTF
CDR3 DNA: TGTGCCAGCCGACCTTTGGGCCGCTCTGGGGCCAACGTCCTGACTTTC

V gene: TRBV20-1
J gene: TRBJ2-7
D gene: TRBD2
clone size: -
CDR3 protein: CSVTGTISYEQYF
CDR3 DNA: TGCAGTGTTACCGGGACTATCTCCTACGAGCAGTACTTC

V gene: TRBV27
J gene: TRBJ2-7
D gene: TRBD1
clone size: many
CDR3 protein: CASTETGYHEQYF
CDR3 DNA: TGTGCCAGCACCGAGACAGGGTATCACGAGCAGTACTTC

V gene: TRBV5-1
J gene: TRBJ1-1
D gene: TRBD1
clone size: few
CDR3 protein: CASSLGDSYTEAFF
CDR3 DNA: TGCGCCAGCAGCCTAGGGGACAGTTACACTGAAGCTTTCTTT

V gene: TRBV7-9
J gene: TRBJ1-1
D gene: -
clone size: few
CDR3 protein: CASSLESEGTEAFF
CDR3 DNA: TGTGCCAGCAGCTTAGAATCAGAAGGCACTGAAGCTTTCTTT

V gene: TRBV29-1
J gene: TRBJ2-1
D gene: -
clone size: -
CDR3 protein: CSVDSGSYNEQFF
CDR3 DNA: TGCAGCGTTGATAGCGGCTCCTACAATGAGCAGTTCTTC

V gene: TRBV5-1
J gene: TRBJ2-6
D gene: -
clone size: few
CDR3 protein: CASSLDAKPGANVLTF
CDR3 DNA: TGCGCCAGCAGCTTGGACGCGAAACCTGGGGCCAACGTCCTGACTTTC

V gene: TRBV12-3/TRBV12-4
J gene: TRBJ2-1
D gene: -
clone size: many
CDR3 protein: CASSLTSYEQFF
CDR3 DNA: TGTGCCAGCAGTTTAACTAGCTATGAGCAGTTCTTC

V gene: TRBV4-1
J gene: TRBJ1-1
D gene: TRBD1
clone size: many
CDR3 protein: CASSLRQGTAEAFF
CDR3 DNA: TGCGCCAGCAGCTTAAGACAGGGGACTGCTGAAGCTTTCTTT

V gene: TRBV5-1
J gene: TRBJ2-5
D gene: -
clone size: -
CDR3 protein: CASSWNRDKTQYF
CDR3 DNA: TGCGCCAGCAGCTGGAACAGGGATAAGACCCAGTACTTC

V gene: TRBV6-2/TRBV6-3
J gene: TRBJ2-1
D gene: -
clone size: many
CDR3 protein: CASSYGVEGSYNEQFF
CDR3 DNA: TGTGCCAGCAGTTACGGGGTTGAGGGAAGCTACAATGAGCAGTTCTTC

V gene: TRBV5-1
J gene: TRBJ2-1
D gene: TRBD2
clone size: many
CDR3 protein: CASSLLASGLTHEQFF
CDR3 DNA: TGCGCCAGCAGCTTGTTGGCTAGCGGGTTGACGCATGAGCAGTTCTTC

V gene: TRBV20-1
J gene: TRBJ2-7
D gene: TRBD2
clone size: -
CDR3 protein: CSAREATSGGFSYEQYF
CDR3 DNA: TGCAGTGCTAGAGAAGCGACTAGCGGGGGCTTCTCCTACGAGCAGTACTTC

V gene: TRBV5-1
J gene: TRBJ2-1
D gene: TRBD1
clone size: -
CDR3 protein: CASSFPGGDNEQLF
CDR3 DNA: TGCGCCAGCAGCTTCCCAGGGGGTGACAATGAGCAGCTCTTC

V gene: TRBV10-3
J gene: TRBJ2-7
D gene: TRBD1
clone size: -
CDR3 protein: CAISEGTGRPLEQYF
CDR3 DNA: TGTGCCATCAGTGAAGGGACAGGGCGGCCCCTCGAGCAGTACTTC

V gene: TRBV20-1
J gene: TRBJ2-5
D gene: TRBD1
clone size: -
CDR3 protein: CSARAPLGQGARETQYF
CDR3 DNA: TGCAGTGCTAGAGCTCCTCTAGGGCAGGGGGCTCGGGAGACCCAGTACTTC

V gene: TRBV5-1
J gene: TRBJ1-5
D gene: -
clone size: -
CDR3 protein: CASSLYDRIQPQHF
CDR3 DNA: TGCGCCAGCAGCTTGTATGACAGGATTCAGCCCCAGCATTTT

V gene: TRBV2
J gene: TRBJ2-7
D gene: -
clone size: -
CDR3 protein: CASSEDRTRGFGQYF
CDR3 DNA: TGTGCCAGCAGTGAGGATCGTACTAGGGGATTTGGGCAGTACTTC

V gene: TRBV5-4
J gene: TRBJ2-1
D gene: -
clone size: many
CDR3 protein: CASSLGWGNEQFF
CDR3 DNA: TGTGCCAGCAGCTTGGGGTGGGGGAATGAGCAGTTCTTC

V gene: TRBV6-1
J gene: TRBJ2-1
D gene: -
clone size: many
CDR3 protein: CASSEARVNEQFF
CDR3 DNA: TGTGCCAGCAGTGAGGCCCGAGTCAATGAGCAGTTCTTC

V gene: TRBV15
J gene: TRBJ2-7
D gene: -
clone size: many
CDR3 protein: CATSRDGGISYEQYF
CDR3 DNA: TGTGCCACCAGCAGAGACGGCGGGATATCCTACGAGCAGTACTTC

V gene: TRBV20-1
J gene: TRBJ2-3
D gene: TRBD2
clone size: few
CDR3 protein: CSRTSGRTDTQYF
CDR3 DNA: TGCAGTCGGACTAGCGGACGCACAGATACGCAGTATTTT

V gene: TRBV5-1
J gene: TRBJ2-5
D gene: -
clone size: many
CDR3 protein: CASGVQETQYF
CDR3 DNA: TGCGCCAGCGGGGTTCAAGAGACCCAGTACTTC

V gene: TRBV29-1
J gene: TRBJ2-2
D gene: -
clone size: -
CDR3 protein: CSVVGRVNTGELFF
CDR3 DNA: TGCAGCGTTGTTGGCAGGGTGAACACCGGGGAGCTGTTTTTT

V gene: TRBV14
J gene: TRBJ1-3
D gene: -
clone size: -
CDR3 protein: CASSQVRGITPWNTIYF
CDR3 DNA: TGTGCCAGCAGCCAAGTTCGAGGGATAACACCCTGGAACACCATATATTTT

V gene: TRBV6-1
J gene: TRBJ2-4
D gene: TRBD1
clone size: few
CDR3 protein: CASSGLTGGGLDIQYF
CDR3 DNA: TGTGCCAGCAGTGGGTTGACAGGGGGCGGGTTGGACATTCAGTACTTC

V gene: TRBV5-1
J gene: TRBJ2-1
D gene: -
clone size: -
CDR3 protein: CASSFYDSSYNEQFF
CDR3 DNA: TGCGCCAGCAGCTTTTATGACAGTTCCTACAATGAGCAGTTCTTC

V gene: TRBV18
J gene: TRBJ2-1
D gene: -
clone size: -
CDR3 protein: CASSRTDGGPYNEQFF
CDR3 DNA: TGTGCCAGCTCGCGGACGGATGGGGGGCCCTACAATGAGCAGTTCTTC

V gene: TRBV25-1
J gene: TRBJ2-7
D gene: TRBD2
clone size: -
CDR3 protein: CASSDGGLSSYEQYF
CDR3 DNA: TGTGCCAGCAGTGATGGGGGACTATCATCCTACGAGCAGTACTTC

V gene: TRBV5-5
J gene: TRBJ2-5
D gene: -
clone size: few
CDR3 protein: CASSGGLLWETQYF
CDR3 DNA: TGTGCCAGCAGCGGGGGACTCTTGTGGGAGACCCAGTACTTC

V gene: TRBV3-1
J gene: TRBJ2-1
D gene: TRBD1
clone size: many
CDR3 protein: CASSPNRGNEQFF
CDR3 DNA: TGTGCCAGCAGTCCGAACAGGGGCAATGAGCAGTTCTTC

V gene: TRBV4-1
J gene: TRBJ2-3
D gene: -
clone size: many
CDR3 protein: CASSQGLTAGHSDTQYF
CDR3 DNA: TGCGCCAGCAGCCAAGGGCTTACCGCGGGACATTCAGATACGCAGTATTTT

V gene: TRBV24-1
J gene: TRBJ2-7
D gene: -
clone size: many
CDR3 protein: CATSDARGESLYEQYF
CDR3 DNA: TGTGCCACCAGTGATGCCCGGGGAGAGAGCCTCTACGAGCAGTACTTC

V gene: TRBV30
J gene: TRBJ1-1
D gene: -
clone size: -
CDR3 protein: CAWAENTEAFF
CDR3 DNA: TGTGCCTGGGCTGAAAACACTGAAGCTTTCTTT

V gene: TRBV5-1
J gene: TRBJ2-1
D gene: TRBD2
clone size: -
CDR3 protein: CASSLVASGRAYNEQFF
CDR3 DNA: TGCGCCAGCAGCTTGGTTGCTAGCGGGAGGGCCTACAATGAGCAGTTCTTC

V gene: TRBV7-9
J gene: TRBJ2-2
D gene: -
clone size: few
CDR3 protein: CASSLDTGENTGELFF
CDR3 DNA: TGTGCCAGCAGCTTAGACACGGGGGAGAACACCGGGGAGCTGTTTTTT

V gene: TRBV29-1
J gene: TRBJ2-7
D gene: -
clone size: many
CDR3 protein: CSVAPDSSYEQYF
CDR3 DNA: TGCAGCGTGGCCCCGGACAGTTCCTACGAGCAGTACTTC

V gene: TRBV28
J gene: TRBJ2-7
D gene: TRBD2
clone size: many
CDR3 protein: CASSPRREVSYEQYF
CDR3 DNA: TGTGCCAGCAGCCCTAGGCGGGAGGTATCCTACGAGCAGTACTTC

V gene: TRBV14
J gene: TRBJ2-7
D gene: -
clone size: many
CDR3 protein: CASSQEEALEQYF
CDR3 DNA: TGTGCCAGCAGCCAAGAAGAGGCCCTCGAGCAGTACTTC

V gene: TRBV10-2
J gene: TRBJ2-1
D gene: -
clone size: many
CDR3 protein: CASSEPWDPEIFYNEQFF
CDR3 DNA: TGCGCCAGCAGTGAGCCGTGGGACCCGGAAATTTTTTACAATGAGCAGTTCTTC

V gene: TRBV7-6
J gene: TRBJ2-2
D gene: TRBD2
clone size: many
CDR3 protein: CASSLVAGEGTGELFF
CDR3 DNA: TGTGCCAGCAGCTTAGTTGCGGGAGAGGGCACCGGGGAGCTGTTTTTT

V gene: TRBV5-1
J gene: TRBJ1-2
D gene: TRBD1
clone size: many
CDR3 protein: CASSESGTGPPYGYTF
CDR3 DNA: TGCGCCAGCAGCGAATCCGGGACAGGGCCACCCTATGGCTACACCTTC

V gene: TRBV15
J gene: TRBJ1-4
D gene: -
clone size: -
CDR3 protein: CATSRGFATNEKLFF
CDR3 DNA: TGTGCCACCAGCAGGGGGTTTGCAACTAATGAAAAACTGTTTTTT

V gene: TRBV5-1
J gene: TRBJ1-1
D gene: -
clone size: few
CDR3 protein: CASSFTGLPHEAFF
CDR3 DNA: TGCGCCAGCAGCTTCACAGGGCTACCACATGAAGCTTTCTTT